The 14 T cell receptor beta chains below were found in one sample sequenced in a study of T cell repertoires in cytomegalovirus infection. TCRdb fed the reads into MiXCR, producing one record per CDR3 protein. This sample has around 250,000 distinct CDR3 sequences, with around 15% found just once. The sample taken for sequencing was CD8+ T cells from PBMCs. Every receptor here comes from a human donor in good health (CMV status not recorded). Some clones in this sample may be carry-over from other donors' samples.

V gene TRBV3-1 combines with J gene TRBJ2-7, with D uncertain. V was clipped by 1 base and J by 0 bases, with 7 bases between them. From germline, CDR1 is LGHDT and CDR2 YNNKEL (reference sequence). The CDR3 is made up of 14 amino acids. CDR3 in amino acids: CASSQAGVSYEQYF. As DNA, the CDR3 is TGTGCCAGCAGCCAAGCAGGAGTCTCCTACGAGCAGTACTTC.

The chain recombines TRBV9 with TRBJ2-1; D possibly uses TRBD1 or TRBD2 (6 bases each). V gave up 2 bases and J gave up 6 bases, with 15 bases separating them. The CDR3 length is 15 residues. CDR1 and CDR2 (germline): SGDLS, YYNGEE. CDR3 sequence (DNA): TGTGCCAGCAGCGTTACTGTAGGGGGGCTCAATGAGCAGTTCTTC. Translation gives CASSVTVGGLNEQFF.

Many counts were recorded for this clonotype. The chain is built from TRBV7-8 and TRBJ1-5; 11 bases map to TRBD1. The V gene's germline CDR1 is SGHVS and CDR2 FQNEAQ. The CDR3 totals 18 residues. V shed 0 bases, J shed 7 bases, and the junction held 11 bases outside the gene matches. The CDR3 DNA is TGTGCCAGCAGCTTAGCGCTACGGACAGGGGGCTTGAGCCAGCCCCAGCATTTT. Translation gives CASSLALRTGGLSQPQHF.

This clonotype was seen a few times. This sequence joins TRBV6-6 and TRBJ2-7; TRBD2 agrees at 9 bases. Trimming at V came to 5 bases and at J to 3 bases, leaving 5 bases not matched to a gene. This CDR3 is 14 amino acids long. Germline CDR1 is MNHNY and CDR2 is SVGAGI (reference sequence). The CDR3 DNA sequence: TGTGCCAGCAGTCGACTAGCGGACAACTACGAGCAGTACTTC. This sequence encodes CASSRLADNYEQYF.

This clonotype has a count of ten or more. The genes are TRBV7-2 and TRBJ2-5; 7 nucleotides match TRBD2. V lost 5 bases and J lost 5; bases outside the gene matches: 5. The CDR3 loop spans 13 amino acids. Germline-derived CDR1 and CDR2 are SGHTA and FQGNSA. CDR3 nucleotides: TGTGCCAGCAGCGGGGGGGTCGGCGAGACCCAGTACTTC. Protein sequence: CASSGGVGETQYF.

The chain joins TRBV5-1 to TRBJ2-7, with D tentatively TRBD1 (6 bases). Trimming removed 0 bases from V and 2 bases from J, with 12 bases in between. The CDR3 contains 15 residues. Per germline, CDR1 SGHRS and CDR2 YFSETQ. The CDR3 spells CASSLGQGSAYEQYF. CDR3 coding DNA: TGCGCCAGCAGCTTGGGGCAGGGGAGTGCCTACGAGCAGTACTTC. The variable domain in full, completed from reference TRBV5-1 and TRBJ2-7, reads KAGVTQTPRYLIKTRGQQVTLSCSPISGHRSVSWYQQTPGQGLQFLFEYFSETQRNKGNFPGRFSGRQFSNSRSEMNVSTLELGDSALYLCASSLGQGSAYEQYFGPGTRLTVT.

This clonotype was seen a handful of times. J is TRBJ1-5 and V is TRBV9, with D hard to call. The CDR3 sequence is 13 residues long. Deletions cut 4 bases from V and 3 bases from J, with 8 bases between. CDR1 and CDR2 (germline): SGDLS, YYNGEE. The CDR3 region has the DNA TGTGCCAGCAGCTCCCGGGACAATCAGCCCCAGCATTTT. Translating it yields CASSSRDNQPQHF.

The J gene is TRBJ2-4, the V gene TRBV19, with D perhaps matching TRBD1 (5 bases). Germline CDR1 LNHDA, CDR2 SQIVND (reference sequence). Deletions cut 5 bases from V and 2 bases from J, with 13 bases between. The CDR3 consists of 15 residues. This CDR3 reads CASSLSDSPKNIQYF. The CDR3 coding sequence is TGTGCCAGTAGTCTTTCCGACAGCCCCAAAAACATTCAGTACTTC.

This chain joins TRBV6-2 or TRBV6-3 and TRBJ1-5, with D perhaps TRBD1 (6 bases). CDR3 size: 16 residues. V lost 6 bases and J lost 4, with 19 bases in between. Per germline, CDR1 MNHEY and CDR2 SVGEGT. The CDR3 region is CASRPTTTGQNQPQHF. The CDR3, as DNA: TGTGCCAGCAGACCAACTACAACCGGACAGAATCAGCCCCAGCATTTT.

This clonotype appeared many times. The chain combines TRBV12-3 or TRBV12-4 with TRBJ2-7, with D hard to call. The germline V and J ends were trimmed by 3 bases and 4 bases, with 16 bases remaining between them. The CDR3 extends over 15 amino acids. In DNA, the CDR3 is TGTGCCAGCAGTTTCTCATCAACCCGGTATTACGAGCAGTACTTC. Its protein product is CASSFSSTRYYEQYF.

The rearrangement joins TRBV6-1 to TRBJ2-3, with 7 bases that match TRBD1. The germline gives CDR1 MNHNS, CDR2 SASEGT. The CDR3 is 15 amino acids. V was pared by 1 base and J by 0 bases, with 1 base of the junction left unmatched. For the CDR3, the DNA is TGTGCCAGCAGTGAAGACAGGGGCAGCACAGATACGCAGTATTTT. Its protein is CASSEDRGSTDTQYF.

Many counts were recorded for this clonotype. The chain carries TRBV6-1 and TRBJ2-7; 8 bases map to TRBD2. The germline V gene encodes CDR1 MNHNS and CDR2 SASEGT. The CDR3 loop spans 17 amino acids. Trimming at V came to 6 bases and at J to 3 bases, leaving 16 bases not matched to a gene. CDR3 nucleotides: TGTGCCAGCAGCGATCGGGAGGGAAACCTAAGTGGCTACGAGCAGTACTTC. It codes for CASSDREGNLSGYEQYF.

The V call is TRBV10-3, the J call TRBJ2-1, with D possibly matching TRBD2 (6 bases). The germline V gene has CDR1 ENHRY and CDR2 SYGVKD. Trimming took off 0 bases at V and 8 bases at J, with 17 bases between the two ends. The CDR3 consists of 16 residues. The DNA for the CDR3 is TGTGCCATCAGTGAGTCAGGGCCCGGGGGAGTGGATGAGCAGTTCTTC. Translating gives CAISESGPGGVDEQFF.

This clonotype was counted at least ten times. V and J are TRBV7-6 and TRBJ2-7, with 9 positions matching TRBD1. Germline trimming cut 3 bases from V and 1 base from J; bases unmatched to any gene: 7. CDR1 is SGHVS and CDR2 is FNYEAQ in the germline V gene. The CDR3 spans 16 residues. CDR3 coding DNA: TGTGCCAGCAGCTTGGAACAGGGGGCTGGGTCCTACGAGCAGTACTTC. Protein sequence: CASSLEQGAGSYEQYF.